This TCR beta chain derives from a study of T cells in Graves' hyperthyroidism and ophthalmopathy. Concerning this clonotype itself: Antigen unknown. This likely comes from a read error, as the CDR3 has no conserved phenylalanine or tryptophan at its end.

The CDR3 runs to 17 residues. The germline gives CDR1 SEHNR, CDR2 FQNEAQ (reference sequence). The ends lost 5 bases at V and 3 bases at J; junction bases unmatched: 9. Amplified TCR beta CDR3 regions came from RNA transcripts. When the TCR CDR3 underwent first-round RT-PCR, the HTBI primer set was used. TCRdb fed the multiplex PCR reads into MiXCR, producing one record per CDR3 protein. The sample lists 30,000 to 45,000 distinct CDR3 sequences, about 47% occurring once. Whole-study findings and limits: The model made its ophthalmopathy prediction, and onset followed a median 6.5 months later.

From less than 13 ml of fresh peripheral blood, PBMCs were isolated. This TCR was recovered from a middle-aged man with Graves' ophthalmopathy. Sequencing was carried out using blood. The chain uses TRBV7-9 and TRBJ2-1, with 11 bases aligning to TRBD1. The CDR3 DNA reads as TGTGCCAGCAGCCCCCGGGACAGGGGGGTGGGCTACAATGAGCAGTTCCTC. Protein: CASSPRDRGVGYNEQFL.